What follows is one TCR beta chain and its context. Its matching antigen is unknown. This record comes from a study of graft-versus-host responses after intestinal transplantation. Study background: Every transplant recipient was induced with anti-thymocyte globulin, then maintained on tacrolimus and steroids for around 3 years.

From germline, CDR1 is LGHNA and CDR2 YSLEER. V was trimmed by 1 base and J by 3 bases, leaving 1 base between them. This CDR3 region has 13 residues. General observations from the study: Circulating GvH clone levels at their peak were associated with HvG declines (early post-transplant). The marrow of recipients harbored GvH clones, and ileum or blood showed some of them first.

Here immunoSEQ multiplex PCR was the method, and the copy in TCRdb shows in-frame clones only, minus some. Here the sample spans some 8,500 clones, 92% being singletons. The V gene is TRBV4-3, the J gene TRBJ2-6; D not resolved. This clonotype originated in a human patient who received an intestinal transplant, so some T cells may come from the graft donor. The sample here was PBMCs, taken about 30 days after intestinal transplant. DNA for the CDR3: TGCGCCAGCAGCCAAGGTGGGGCCAACGTCCTGACTTTC. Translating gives CASSQGGANVLTF.